Shown below are 21 T cell receptor beta chains from a single sample sequenced in a study of blood T cell repertoires in COVID-19. The method was immunoSEQ multiplex PCR; TCRdb's version includes in-frame clones alone and lacks a portion of them. This sample has about 300,000 clones, with 80% to 95% found just once. The sequencing sample was made of peripheral blood. The receptors derive from a woman aged 25-40 years with COVID-19, enrolled during active disease.

This chain joins TRBV10-2 and TRBJ1-2, with 9 bases fitting TRBD1. The CDR3 length is 14 residues. Germline V gene data show CDR1 as WSHSY and CDR2 as SAAADI. V trimming: 6 bases; J trimming: 4 bases; junction bases outside the gene matches: 6. CDR3 in DNA: TGCGCCAGCAGAGGGGACAGGGTCATCTATGGCTACACCTTC. Protein: CASRGDRVIYGYTF.

CDR3 bases: TGTGCCAGCAGTTCGGGGAGGGGGAGGGCTAGCACCGGGGAGCTGTTTTTT. It translates to CASSSGRGRASTGELFF. The genes are TRBV27 and TRBJ2-2; D may be TRBD2 (7 bases). The CDR3 is made up of 17 amino acids. CDR1 and CDR2 (germline): MNHEY, SMNVEV (reference sequence). V was cut by 4 bases and J by 4 bases, with 19 bases left in between.

This clone was found once. This chain links TRBV27 with TRBJ1-1; tentative D call: TRBD1 (6 bases). Germline CDR1 reads MNHEY; CDR2 reads SMNVEV (reference sequence). The CDR3 has 15 residues. Trimming removed 8 bases from V and 0 bases from J, with 16 bases in between. CDR3 region: CASRKGGALNTEAFF. The CDR3 DNA follows: TGTGCCAGCCGCAAGGGGGGGGCTCTGAACACTGAAGCTTTCTTT.

V is TRBV11-2 and J is TRBJ1-1; possibly TRBD1 for D (6 bases). CDR1 is SGHAT, CDR2 FQNNGV, per germline. The CDR3 has 18 residues. The V end was cut by 4 bases, the J end by 1 base, with 22 bases between. The CDR3 loop reads CASSSLPRGGRGNTEAFF. The DNA of the CDR3 is TGTGCCAGCAGCTCGCTACCCCGGGGGGGGCGCGGGAACACTGAAGCTTTCTTT.

The sample holds many counts of this clone. This chain uses TRBV5-6 with TRBJ2-2, with a weak D call TRBD1 (5 bases). The CDR3 loop spans 14 amino acids. V was shortened by 0 bases and J by 5 bases, with 8 bases between the two germline ends. Germline lookup yields CDR1 SGHDT and CDR2 YYEEEE. The CDR3 DNA sequence: TGTGCCAGCAGCTTGGAACCAGGGACCGGGGAGCTGTTTTTT. This encodes CASSLEPGTGELFF.

The rearrangement joins TRBV28 to TRBJ1-5; 8 positions match TRBD1. The trim removed 5 bases at V and 3 bases at J, leaving 9 bases unmatched. The CDR3 consists of 16 residues. The germline V gene encodes CDR1 MDHEN and CDR2 SYDVKM. The CDR3 bases are TGTGCCAGCAGTCTCTACGGACAGGGCGCCAATCAGCCCCAGCATTTT. Protein sequence: CASSLYGQGANQPQHF. The whole variable domain, remainder taken from reference TRBV28 and TRBJ1-5, is DVKVTQSSRYLVKRTGEKVFLECVQDMDHENMFWYRQDPGLGLRLIYFSYDVKMKEKGDIPEGYSVSREKKERFSLILESASTNQTSMYLCASSLYGQGANQPQHFGDGTRLSIL.

CDR3 residues: CASSEQGDYGYTF. The CDR3 nucleotides read TGTGCCAGCAGTGAACAGGGGGACTATGGCTACACCTTC. The chain carries TRBV2 and TRBJ1-2; 7 bases line up with TRBD1. The germline gives CDR1 SNHLY, CDR2 FYNNEI. There are 13 residues in the CDR3. V was pared by 2 bases and J by 3 bases, with 0 bases of the junction left unmatched.

The V gene is TRBV29-1, the J gene TRBJ2-7; TRBD1 aligns across 9 bases. This CDR3 has 14 residues. V trimming: 5 bases; J trimming: 6 bases; junction bases outside the gene matches: 11. CDR1 SQVTM and CDR2 ANQGSEA come from the germline V gene. The CDR3 nucleotides read TGCAGCGTTCCCCCGGGACAGGGAGAAAGCGAGCAGTACTTC. Translation gives CSVPPGQGESEQYF.

This clone has a handful of counts. The same CDR3 is also encoded by other DNA sequences in this sample. The rearrangement joins TRBV6-1 to TRBJ1-1; D is unresolved. Germline CDR1 is MNHNS and CDR2 is SASEGT. Trimming took off 3 bases at V and 1 base at J, with 6 bases between the two ends. The CDR3 loop spans 13 amino acids. CDR3 sequence (DNA): TGTGCCAGCAGTGATAGGAGGAACACTGAAGCTTTCTTT. Protein product: CASSDRRNTEAFF.

This chain connects TRBV27 to TRBJ1-2; D ambiguous. V lost 3 bases and J 3 bases, leaving 17 bases between the germline ends. The V gene's germline CDR1 is MNHEY and CDR2 SMNVEV (reference sequence). The CDR3 has 16 residues. The CDR3, as DNA: TGTGCCAGCAGTTTGGCCGGGTTGGGTAAGGACTATGGCTACACCTTC. Amino acids: CASSLAGLGKDYGYTF.

V is TRBV5-5 and J is TRBJ1-2, with D possibly matching TRBD1 (5 bases). CDR1 is SGHKS and CDR2 is YYEKEE in the germline V gene (reference sequence). Deletions cut 5 bases from V and 5 bases from J, with 10 bases between. The CDR3 totals 12 residues. The CDR3 here is CASSRSGYGYTF. In nucleotides, the CDR3 is TGTGCCAGCAGTCGCTCAGGGTATGGCTACACCTTC.

The rearrangement joins TRBV13 to TRBJ2-3; D is possibly TRBD2 (6 bases). CDR3 length: 17 residues. Germline V gene data show CDR1 as PRHDT and CDR2 as FYEKMQ (reference sequence). Trimming took 2 bases from V and 0 from J, leaving 15 bases between them. CDR3 sequence reads: CASSLIGGRTSTDTQYF. The CDR3 DNA reads TGTGCCAGCAGCTTAATCGGGGGTAGGACTAGCACAGATACGCAGTATTTT.

The chain joins TRBV19 to TRBJ2-7; TRBD2 matches at 10 bases. Germline CDR1 LNHDA, CDR2 SQIVND (reference sequence). Germline trimming cut 5 bases from V and 0 bases from J; bases unmatched to any gene: 10. CDR3 size: 17 residues. CDR3 residues: CASSLGLAGALSYEQYF. The CDR3 DNA follows: TGTGCCAGTAGTCTTGGGCTAGCGGGGGCCCTCTCCTACGAGCAGTACTTC.

V gene TRBV30 combines with J gene TRBJ2-7, with 10 bases lining up with TRBD1. Germline CDR1 and CDR2: GTSNPN and SVGIG (reference sequence). The V and J ends lost 5 bases and 7 bases, in that order; junction bases with no gene match: 8. This CDR3 comprises 13 residues. The CDR3 DNA follows: TGTGCCTGGGGCCGGGACAGGGGCGAGGAGCAGTACTTC. Its translation: CAWGRDRGEEQYF.

In this sample, this clone turned up once. The chain carries TRBV18 and TRBJ1-1; 7 positions agree with TRBD1. The CDR3 length is 13 residues. Germline V gene sequence: CDR1 KGHSH, CDR2 LQKENI. V dropped 8 bases and J dropped 7; count of bases not matched to a gene: 10. Here the CDR3 DNA reads TGTGCCAGCCAAATGGGGACAGCGGGTGAAGCTTTCTTT. Amino acid sequence: CASQMGTAGEAFF.

CDR3 in DNA: TGCAGCGTTGCTGTAGCGTCCTTAAGGTTCTTC. The encoded protein is CSVAVASLRFF. The chain joins TRBV29-1 to TRBJ2-1; weak D call: TRBD2 (5 bases). From germline, CDR1 is SQVTM and CDR2 ANQGSEA. Deletions cut 4 bases from V and 15 bases from J, with 16 bases between. This CDR3 has 11 amino acids.

The CDR3 sequence is CASSLSPPRLASGNTIYF. CDR3 nucleotides: TGTGCCAGCAGTTTATCCCCCCCACGGCTAGCATCTGGAAACACCATATATTTT. The chain links TRBV27 to TRBJ1-3; D gene ambiguous. The CDR3 length is 18 residues. V shed 0 bases and J shed 1 base, with 16 bases lying between them. Germline loops: CDR1 MNHEY, CDR2 SMNVEV (reference sequence).

This clone appeared a single time. The V gene is TRBV6-1, the J gene TRBJ2-6; TRBD1 is a possible D gene (6 bases). The germline V gene has CDR1 MNHNS and CDR2 SASEGT. CDR3 length: 17 amino acids. The ends were cut back, 2 bases at V and 2 bases at J, with 13 bases in the middle. CDR3 sequence (DNA): TGTGCCAGCAGTGAACGAGGGGGAGCCCCTGGGGCCAACGTCCTGACTTTC. Residues: CASSERGGAPGANVLTF.

The rearrangement joins TRBV6-5 to TRBJ2-1, with 9 bases aligning to TRBD2. Germline CDR1 is MNHEY and CDR2 is SVGAGI. Trimming cost V 6 bases and J 3 bases; bases outside gene matches: 3. The CDR3 has 14 amino acids. The CDR3 loop reads CASRLAGYYNEQFF. The CDR3 DNA reads TGTGCCAGCAGGCTAGCGGGGTACTACAATGAGCAGTTCTTC.

The chain is built from TRBV5-4 and TRBJ2-7; 13 bases line up with TRBD2. Germline V lookup: CDR1 SGHNT, CDR2 YYREEE (reference sequence). The trim removed 4 bases at V and 5 bases at J, leaving 9 bases unmatched. CDR3 length: 16 residues. The CDR3 DNA is TGTGCCAGCAGCCAACGGCCCGGGACTAGCGGGAACGAGCAGTACTTC. This translates into CASSQRPGTSGNEQYF.

The chain links TRBV2 to TRBJ1-3, with a tentative D call TRBD1 (6 bases). The germline V gene has CDR1 SNHLY and CDR2 FYNNEI. The length of the CDR3 is 17 residues. Trimming cost V 7 bases and J 2 bases, with 21 bases left between them. The CDR3 loop reads CASKGVGAISPGNTIYF. The CDR3 DNA sequence: TGTGCCAGCAAGGGGGTTGGGGCTATATCTCCTGGAAACACCATATATTTT. Filled out from reference TRBV2 and TRBJ1-3, the complete variable domain reads EPEVTQTPSHQVTQMGQEVILRCVPISNHLYFYWYRQILGQKVEFLVSFYNNEISEKSEIFDDQFSVERPDGSNFTLKIRSTKLEDSAMYFCASKGVGAISPGNTIYFGEGSWLTVV.